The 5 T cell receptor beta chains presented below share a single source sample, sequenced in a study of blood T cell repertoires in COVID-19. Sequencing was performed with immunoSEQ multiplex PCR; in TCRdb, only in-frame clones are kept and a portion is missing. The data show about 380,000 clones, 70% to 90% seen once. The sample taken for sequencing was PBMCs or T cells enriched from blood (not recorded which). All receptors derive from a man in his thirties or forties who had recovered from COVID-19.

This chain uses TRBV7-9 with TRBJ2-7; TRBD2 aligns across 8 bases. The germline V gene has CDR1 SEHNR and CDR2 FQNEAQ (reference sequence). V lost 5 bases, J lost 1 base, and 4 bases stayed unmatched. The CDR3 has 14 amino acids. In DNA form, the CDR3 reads TGTGCCAGCAGCCCAGGCGGGGGGTCCTACGAGCAGTACTTC. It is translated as CASSPGGGSYEQYF.

The CDR3 loop reads CASSVTSGRTDTQYF. CDR3 DNA sequence: TGTGCCAGCAGCGTAACTAGCGGGCGCACAGATACGCAGTATTTT. The V and J genes are TRBV9 and TRBJ2-3, with 9 bases matching TRBD2. J gave up 1 base and V 1 base, and 1 base lay outside the gene matches. Germline V gene sequence: CDR1 SGDLS, CDR2 YYNGEE. The CDR3 runs to 15 residues.

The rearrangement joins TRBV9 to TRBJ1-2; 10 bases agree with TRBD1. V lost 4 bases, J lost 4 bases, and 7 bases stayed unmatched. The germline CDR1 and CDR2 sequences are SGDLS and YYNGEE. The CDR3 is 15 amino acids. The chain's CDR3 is CASSPEGQGSYGYTF. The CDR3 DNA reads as TGTGCCAGCAGCCCCGAGGGACAGGGGTCCTATGGCTACACCTTC.

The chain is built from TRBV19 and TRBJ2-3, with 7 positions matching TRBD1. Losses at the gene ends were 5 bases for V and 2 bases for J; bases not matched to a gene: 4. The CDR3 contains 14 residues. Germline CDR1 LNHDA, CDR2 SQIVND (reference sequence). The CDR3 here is CASSADRVTDTQYF. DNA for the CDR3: TGTGCCAGTAGTGCTGACAGGGTCACAGATACGCAGTATTTT.

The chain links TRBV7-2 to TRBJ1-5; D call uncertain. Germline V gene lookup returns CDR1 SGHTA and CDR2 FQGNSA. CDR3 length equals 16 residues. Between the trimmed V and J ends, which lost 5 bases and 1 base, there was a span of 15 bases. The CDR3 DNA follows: TGTGCCAGCAGCACTAGTCGGGGAAACAGCAATCAGCCCCAGCATTTT. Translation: CASSTSRGNSNQPQHF.